These T cell receptor beta chains were read from a single sample in a study of OX40 agonist ivuxolimab in advanced cancers. TCRdb's table, derived via immunoSEQ multiplex PCR, lists solely in-frame clones and lacks some. The sample has 26,000 or so clones; 86% are singletons. The source was CD4+ or CD8+ T cells sorted from blood, collected in a trial of the OX40 agonist ivuxolimab. These receptors were taken from an adult with an advanced solid tumor such as melanoma, head and neck, liver or kidney cancer. The conserved cysteine and the conserved F or W are not part of the CDR3 here. Clone size is stated in some rows and not others, as once, few, many or a class when expanded.

size: -
J: TRBJ2-1
length: 13
V: TRBV7-3
CDR3: ASSLVGGSWDEQF

size: -
J: TRBJ2-1
length: 13
V: TRBV29-1
CDR3: SVDEGLADYNEQF

size: -
J: TRBJ1-2
length: 12
V: TRBV9
CDR3: ASSVASFNYGYT

size: -
J: TRBJ2-2
length: 12
V: TRBV10-1
CDR3: ASSELGVAGELF

size: -
J: TRBJ2-1
length: 12
V: TRBV11-2
CDR3: ASRTQSSYNEQF

size: -
J: TRBJ2-1
length: 11
V: TRBV5-1
CDR3: ASTAGYPNEQF

size: -
J: TRBJ2-2
length: 11
V: TRBV9
CDR3: ASSERTTGELF

size: -
J: TRBJ2-7
length: 12
V: TRBV5-8
CDR3: ASSLRGRAYEQY

size: -
J: TRBJ1-1
length: 12
V: TRBV6-6
CDR3: VSSYSVRDTEAF

size: -
J: TRBJ2-7
length: 13
V: TRBV29-1
CDR3: SVLPDTGIKHEQY

size: -
J: TRBJ2-5
length: 13
V: TRBV14
CDR3: ASSQENYVGETQY

size: -
J: TRBJ2-1
length: 10
V: TRBV21-1
CDR3: ASSKLHRVGF

size: -
J: TRBJ1-2
length: 14
V: TRBV5-6
CDR3: ASSFGTGTINYGYT

size: once
J: TRBJ2-7
length: 11
V: TRBV28
CDR3: ASSFGTGAEQY

size: -
J: TRBJ2-5
length: 12
V: TRBV5-4
CDR3: ASSYRTVQETQY

size: few
J: TRBJ2-5
length: 10
V: TRBV7-9
CDR3: ASASSQETQY

size: -
J: TRBJ2-5
length: 16
V: TRBV10-3
CDR3: AISGTGGGLAEVETQY

size: -
J: TRBJ1-1
length: 13
V: TRBV4-1
CDR3: ASSQDQGVNTEAF

size: -
J: TRBJ2-7
length: 11
V: TRBV5-6
CDR3: ASSPGPRDEQY

size: -
J: TRBJ2-1
length: 13
V: TRBV7-2
CDR3: ASSLAEAGPNEQF

size: -
J: TRBJ2-1
length: 13
V: TRBV29-1
CDR3: SVPTPQGGYNEQF

size: -
J: TRBJ2-1
length: 13
V: TRBV7-6
CDR3: ASSGGGISYNEQF

size: once
J: TRBJ2-7
length: 11
V: TRBV10-1
CDR3: ASSQKGKHEQY

size: -
J: TRBJ1-1
length: 11
V: TRBV28
CDR3: ASIQQGQVEAF

size: once
J: TRBJ2-5
length: 14
V: TRBV2
CDR3: ASSSNSGSRGETQY

size: -
J: TRBJ2-1
length: 14
V: TRBV28
CDR3: ASSPTLAGGLNEQF

size: -
J: TRBJ2-3
length: 13
V: TRBV6-1
CDR3: ASSNDRGRVDTQY

size: few
J: TRBJ1-1
length: 11
V: TRBV4-1
CDR3: ASSQATTSDAF

size: -
J: TRBJ2-1
length: 13
V: TRBV15
CDR3: ATSALAGNGNEQF

size: -
J: TRBJ2-7
length: 12
V: TRBV4-1
CDR3: ASSQGSSSYEQY

size: once
J: TRBJ2-1
length: 15
V: TRBV9
CDR3: ASSVRAQGGIRDEQF

size: -
J: TRBJ2-3
length: 12
V: TRBV10-3
CDR3: AISASVSTDTQY

size: -
J: TRBJ2-3
length: 10
V: TRBV2
CDR3: ARSLPGDTQY

size: few
J: TRBJ2-1
length: 16
V: TRBV25-1
CDR3: ASSERKLRGEINNEQF

size: -
J: TRBJ2-1
length: 14
V: TRBV7-2
CDR3: ASSLRGSPPYNEQF

size: once
J: TRBJ2-5
length: 10
V: TRBV5-6
CDR3: ASSGVDREQY

size: -
J: TRBJ1-1
length: 15
V: TRBV7-9
CDR3: ASSLPEGQERNTEAF

size: -
J: TRBJ2-2
length: 11
V: TRBV6-5
CDR3: ASRSDYTGELF

size: -
J: TRBJ2-7
length: 13
V: TRBV6-5
CDR3: ASSMLGDRVHEQY

size: many
J: TRBJ2-2
length: 11
V: TRBV9
CDR3: ASSALVGGELF

size: -
J: TRBJ2-3
length: 12
V: TRBV6-5
CDR3: ASSLLRASDTQY

size: -
J: TRBJ2-1
length: 14
V: TRBV11-2
CDR3: ASSLETSGGYNEQF

size: -
J: TRBJ2-3
length: 13
V: TRBV7-3
CDR3: ASSLGGGATDTQY

size: -
J: TRBJ2-3
length: 13
V: TRBV5-6
CDR3: ASSAGTGGTDTQY